This passage covers 9 T cell receptor beta chains from one sample sequenced in a study of blood T cell repertoires in COVID-19. Profiled with immunoSEQ multiplex PCR; TCRdb holds only in-frame clones, not every one. The sample has 200,000 or so clones, approximately 90% seen once; the top ten hold 2% to 3%. The source material was peripheral blood. These receptors originate from a man aged 25-40 years with COVID-19, enrolled during active disease.

The chain combines TRBV27 with TRBJ1-1; 7 bases match TRBD1. In germline, CDR1 is MNHEY, CDR2 SMNVEV (reference sequence). V shed 3 bases, J shed 1 base, and the junction held 11 bases outside the gene matches. The CDR3 has 17 residues. The CDR3 bases are TGTGCCAGCAGTTTCGGGGTAAGACAGGGTAGGAACACTGAAGCTTTCTTT. Translating it yields CASSFGVRQGRNTEAFF.

The V call is TRBV7-2, the J call TRBJ1-2; TRBD1 aligns across 9 bases. Trimming took 4 bases from V and 3 from J; bases not matched to a gene: 6. The CDR3 extends over 15 amino acids. CDR1 is SGHTA, CDR2 FQGNSA, per germline. As DNA, the CDR3 is TGTGCCAGCAGCTCACCGGGACAGGGCGACTATGGCTACACCTTC. Its translation is CASSSPGQGDYGYTF.

The rearrangement joins TRBV4-2 to TRBJ2-3; 8 nucleotides match TRBD1. CDR1 LGHNA and CDR2 YNFKEQ come from the germline V gene. This CDR3 spans 19 amino acids. The ends lost 0 bases at V and 5 bases at J; junction bases unmatched: 16. CDR3 loop: CASSQDRGTGLGVRDTQYF. CDR3 coding DNA: TGTGCCAGCAGCCAAGATCGAGGGACAGGATTAGGTGTACGAGATACGCAGTATTTT.

This chain connects TRBV20-1 to TRBJ2-1; 7 nucleotides line up with TRBD2. CDR3 length equals 15 residues. J lost 6 bases, V lost 3 bases, and 11 bases had no gene match. CDR1 and CDR2 from the germline V gene are DFQATT and SNEGSKA (reference sequence). CDR3 residues: CSASGPSGIFNEQFF. The CDR3, as DNA: TGCAGTGCTAGTGGGCCAAGCGGGATCTTCAATGAGCAGTTCTTC.

This chain joins TRBV6-5 and TRBJ1-2; a possible D gene is TRBD1 (5 bases). The CDR3 has 13 residues. Trimming took off 4 bases at V and 4 bases at J, with 10 bases between the two ends. Germline V gives CDR1 MNHEY, CDR2 SVGAGI. The CDR3 sequence is CASSSTGAYGYTF. As DNA, the CDR3 is TGTGCCAGCAGTTCCACAGGTGCCTATGGCTACACCTTC.

The V and J genes are TRBV4-3 and TRBJ1-2; tentatively, D is TRBD1 (6 bases). The germline V gene has CDR1 LGHNA and CDR2 YSLEER. Trimming left V 4 bases short and J 6 bases short, with 18 bases between. The CDR3 is made up of 15 amino acids. In DNA form, the CDR3 reads TGCGCCAGCAGCCGCCTAACAGGGACCCGGGATGGCTACACCTTC. Translation: CASSRLTGTRDGYTF.

The rearrangement joins TRBV27 to TRBJ2-1, with a possible D match to TRBD2 (7 bases). The CDR3 totals 13 residues. Germline V CDR1 and CDR2: MNHEY, SMNVEV (reference sequence). V lost 2 bases and J lost 7, with 9 bases in between. CDR3 bases: TGTGCCAGCAGTTTAAGGGGGGGAAATGAGCAGTTCTTC. It codes for CASSLRGGNEQFF.

CDR3: CASSQDRQGAFQPQHF. The CDR3, as DNA: TGCGCCAGCAGCCAAGATCGGCAGGGGGCGTTCCAGCCCCAGCATTTT. The V gene is TRBV4-3, the J gene TRBJ1-5; 8 bases agree with TRBD1. From germline, CDR1 is LGHNA and CDR2 YSLEER. Unmatched junction bases numbered 8, after V lost 0 bases and J lost 7 bases. The CDR3 has 16 residues.

The chain uses TRBV5-5 and TRBJ1-5, with 7 nucleotides matching TRBD1. The V gene end was trimmed by 5 bases and the J gene end by 3 bases; junction bases not matched to a gene: 5. This CDR3 has 14 residues. In germline, CDR1 is SGHKS, CDR2 YYEKEE (reference sequence). CDR3 sequence (DNA): TGTGCCAGCAGTAACGACAGGGTCAATCAGCCCCAGCATTTT. The encoded protein is CASSNDRVNQPQHF.